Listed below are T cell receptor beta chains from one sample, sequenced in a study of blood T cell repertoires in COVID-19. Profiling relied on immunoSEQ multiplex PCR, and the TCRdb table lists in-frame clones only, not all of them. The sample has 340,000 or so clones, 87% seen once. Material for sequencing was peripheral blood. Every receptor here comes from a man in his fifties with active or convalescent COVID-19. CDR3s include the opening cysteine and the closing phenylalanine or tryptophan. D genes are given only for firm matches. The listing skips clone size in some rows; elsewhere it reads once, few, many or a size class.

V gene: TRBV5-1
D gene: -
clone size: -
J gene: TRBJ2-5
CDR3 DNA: TGCGCCAGCAGCAACCAGCAAGAGACCCAGTACTTC
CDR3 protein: CASSNQQETQYF

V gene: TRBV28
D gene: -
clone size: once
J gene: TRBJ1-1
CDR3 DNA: TGTGCCAGCATTGGGGGGACTGAAGCTTTCTTT
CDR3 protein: CASIGGTEAFF

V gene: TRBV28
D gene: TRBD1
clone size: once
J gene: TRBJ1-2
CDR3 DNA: TGTGCCAGCAGTTCGGACAGGAGGGTTTATGGCTACACCTTC
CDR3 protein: CASSSDRRVYGYTF

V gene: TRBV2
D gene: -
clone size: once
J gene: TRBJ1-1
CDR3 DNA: TGTGCCAGCAGTGAAGAAGCAGGGGCGAACACTGAAGCTTTCTTT
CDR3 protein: CASSEEAGANTEAFF

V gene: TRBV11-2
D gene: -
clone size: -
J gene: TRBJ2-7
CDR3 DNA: TGTGCCGGCAGCGGACCCGGGACAAACTACGAGCAGTACTTC
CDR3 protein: CAGSGPGTNYEQYF

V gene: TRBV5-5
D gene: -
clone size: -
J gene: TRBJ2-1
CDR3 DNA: TGTGCCAGCAGCTTGGCCCTTTTCCCAGATGAGCAGTTCTTC
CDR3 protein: CASSLALFPDEQFF

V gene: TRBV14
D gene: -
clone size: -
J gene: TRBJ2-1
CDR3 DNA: TGTGCCAGCAGCATGAGTCTCGATGAGCAGTTCTTC
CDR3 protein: CASSMSLDEQFF

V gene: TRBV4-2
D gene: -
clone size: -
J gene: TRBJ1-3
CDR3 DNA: TGTGCCAGCAGCCTCACAGGGCTCTCTGGAAACACCATATATTTT
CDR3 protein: CASSLTGLSGNTIYF

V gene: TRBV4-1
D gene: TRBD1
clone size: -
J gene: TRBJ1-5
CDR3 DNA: TGCGCCAGCAGACAGGGGAACAATCAGCCCCAGCATTTT
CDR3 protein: CASRQGNNQPQHF

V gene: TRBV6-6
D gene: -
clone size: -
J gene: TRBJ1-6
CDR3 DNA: TGTGCCAGCAGTCCAGAGCGGGGGTCACCCCTCCACTTT
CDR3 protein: CASSPERGSPLHF

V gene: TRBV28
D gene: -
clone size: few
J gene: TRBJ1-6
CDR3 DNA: TGTGCCAGCAGTTACCTACAGGGCTCCTATAATTCACCCCTCCACTTT
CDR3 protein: CASSYLQGSYNSPLHF

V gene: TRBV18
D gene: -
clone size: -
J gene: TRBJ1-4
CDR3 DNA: TGTGCCAGCTCACCACCGTCGATGACCGGGATAACTAATGAAAAACTGTTTTTT
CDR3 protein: CASSPPSMTGITNEKLFF

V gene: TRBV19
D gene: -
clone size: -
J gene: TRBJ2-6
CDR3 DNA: TGTGCCAGTAGTGCCCCTGGTCGGGAAAGCTCTGGGGCCAACGTCCTGACTTTC
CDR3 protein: CASSAPGRESSGANVLTF

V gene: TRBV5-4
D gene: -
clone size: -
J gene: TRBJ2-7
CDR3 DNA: TGTGCCAGCAGCTTGGAACCTAGAGCCGAGCAGTACTTC
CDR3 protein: CASSLEPRAEQYF

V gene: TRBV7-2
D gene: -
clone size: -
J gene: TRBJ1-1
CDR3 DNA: TGTGCCAGCAGCTTAGTTGGGGGGAAGGCGCACACTGAAGCTTTCTTT
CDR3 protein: CASSLVGGKAHTEAFF

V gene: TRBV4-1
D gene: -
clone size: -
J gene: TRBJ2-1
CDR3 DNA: TGCGCCAGCAGCCCTATTTCGGGAAGAAGGTTTAATGAGCAGTTCTTC
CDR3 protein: CASSPISGRRFNEQFF

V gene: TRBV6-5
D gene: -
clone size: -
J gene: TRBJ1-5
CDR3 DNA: TGTGCCAGCAGAACGCGTATGAATAGCAATCAGCCCCAGCATTTT
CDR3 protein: CASRTRMNSNQPQHF

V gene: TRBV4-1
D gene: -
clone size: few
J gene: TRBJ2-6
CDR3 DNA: TGCGCCAGCAGCCAAGCTGGGGTGGGAGAGGTTGGGGCCAACGTCCTGACTTTC
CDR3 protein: CASSQAGVGEVGANVLTF

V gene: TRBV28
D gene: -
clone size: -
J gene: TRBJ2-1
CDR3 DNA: TGTGCCACCCGAAGTGACAGCAATGAGCAGTTCTTC
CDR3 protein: CATRSDSNEQFF

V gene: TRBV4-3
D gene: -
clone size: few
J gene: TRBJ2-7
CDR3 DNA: TGCGCCAGCAGCCAAGGGACATATAGCTCCTACGAGCAGTACTTC
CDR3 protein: CASSQGTYSSYEQYF

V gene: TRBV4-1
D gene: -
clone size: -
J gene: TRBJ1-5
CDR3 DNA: TGCGCCAGCAGCCGTTACTGGAATGAGAGGAGCAATCAGCCCCAGCATTTT
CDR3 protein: CASSRYWNERSNQPQHF

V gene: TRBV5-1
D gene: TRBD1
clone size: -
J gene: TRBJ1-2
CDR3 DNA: TGCGCCAGCAGCCCGACGGGACAGGAACCCTATGGCTACACCTTC
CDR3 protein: CASSPTGQEPYGYTF

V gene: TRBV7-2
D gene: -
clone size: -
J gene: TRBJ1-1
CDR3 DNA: TGTGCCAGCAGCCTCCTCGGGCAGGGATCCACTGAAGCTTTCTTT
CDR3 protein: CASSLLGQGSTEAFF

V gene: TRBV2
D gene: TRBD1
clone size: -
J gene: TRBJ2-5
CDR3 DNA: TGTGCCAGCAGAAGGGACAGGGGGGAAGGAGAGACCCAGTACTTC
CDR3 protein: CASRRDRGEGETQYF

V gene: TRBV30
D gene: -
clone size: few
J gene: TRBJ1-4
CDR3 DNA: TGTGCCTGGAGTGTCGGACAAACCCTGAGGGAAAAACTGTTTTTT
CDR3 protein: CAWSVGQTLREKLFF

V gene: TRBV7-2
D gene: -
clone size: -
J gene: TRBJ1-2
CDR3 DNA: TGTGCCAGCAGCCTCACCCCGGACACTTATAACTATGGCTACACCTTC
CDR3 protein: CASSLTPDTYNYGYTF

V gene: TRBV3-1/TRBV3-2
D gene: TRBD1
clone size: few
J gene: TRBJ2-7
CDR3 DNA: TGTGCCAGCAGCCGGGACAGGGGGGCCGAGCAGTACTTC
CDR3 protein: CASSRDRGAEQYF

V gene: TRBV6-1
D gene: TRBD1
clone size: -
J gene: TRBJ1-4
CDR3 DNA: TGTGCCAGCAGTGAATTCCTGGGACAGCCAAATGAAAAACTGTTTTTT
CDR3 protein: CASSEFLGQPNEKLFF

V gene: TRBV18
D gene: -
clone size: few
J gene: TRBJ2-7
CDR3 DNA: TGTGCCAGCTCACGCGGCGGGGATTTCTACGAGCAGTACTTC
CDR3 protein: CASSRGGDFYEQYF

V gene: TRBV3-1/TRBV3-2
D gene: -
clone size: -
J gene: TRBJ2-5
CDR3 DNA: TGTGCCAGCAGCCAAGAGCGGGCGTACCAAGAGACCCAGTACTTC
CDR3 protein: CASSQERAYQETQYF

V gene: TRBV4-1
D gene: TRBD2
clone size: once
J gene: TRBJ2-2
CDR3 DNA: TGCGCCAGCAGCCCTCGGACTAGCGGGGCTGGTAACACCGGGGAGCTGTTTTTT
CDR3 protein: CASSPRTSGAGNTGELFF

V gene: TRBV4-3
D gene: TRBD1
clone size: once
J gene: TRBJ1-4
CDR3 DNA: TGCGCCAGCAGCCAGATTTGGGTGACAGGGCGCACTAATGAAAAACTGTTTTTT
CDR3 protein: CASSQIWVTGRTNEKLFF

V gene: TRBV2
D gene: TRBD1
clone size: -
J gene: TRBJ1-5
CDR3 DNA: TGTGCCAGCAGCAGGGACAGCTATAGCAATCAGCCCCAGCATTTT
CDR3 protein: CASSRDSYSNQPQHF

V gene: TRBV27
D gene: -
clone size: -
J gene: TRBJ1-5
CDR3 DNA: TGTGCCAGCAGTCTACGGTGGGGCGCGGGCAATCAGCCCCAGCATTTT
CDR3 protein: CASSLRWGAGNQPQHF

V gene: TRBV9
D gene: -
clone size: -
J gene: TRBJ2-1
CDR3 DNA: TGTGCCAGCAGCGTAGTAGCCAGTTTCTCCTACAATGAGCAGTTCTTC
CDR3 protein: CASSVVASFSYNEQFF

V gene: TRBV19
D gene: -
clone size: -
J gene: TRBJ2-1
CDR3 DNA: TGTGCCAGTAGTACCCCGGTAGGGGGTCTGACTAATGAGCAGTTCTTC
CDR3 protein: CASSTPVGGLTNEQFF

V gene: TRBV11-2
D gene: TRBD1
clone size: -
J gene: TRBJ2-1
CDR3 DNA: TGTGCCAGCGCTACGACAGGGGGCTACAATGAGCAGTTCTTC
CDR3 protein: CASATTGGYNEQFF

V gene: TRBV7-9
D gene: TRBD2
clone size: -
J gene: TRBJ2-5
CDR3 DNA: TGTGCCAGCAGCTTGGGAGGGGCTGCTCAAGAGACCCAGTACTTC
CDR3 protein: CASSLGGAAQETQYF

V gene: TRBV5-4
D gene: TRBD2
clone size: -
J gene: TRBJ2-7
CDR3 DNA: TGTGCCAGCAGCTCACAAACTAGCGGGAGATTCGAGCAGTACTTC
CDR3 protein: CASSSQTSGRFEQYF

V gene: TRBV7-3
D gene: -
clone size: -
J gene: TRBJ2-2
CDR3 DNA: TGTGCCAGCAGCTTACGGGGTTCAAACACCGGGGAGCTGTTTTTT
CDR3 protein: CASSLRGSNTGELFF

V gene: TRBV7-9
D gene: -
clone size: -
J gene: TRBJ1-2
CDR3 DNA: TGTGCCAGCAGCTTAGAGCGGGGGCGAGGTGGCTACACCTTC
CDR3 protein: CASSLERGRGGYTF

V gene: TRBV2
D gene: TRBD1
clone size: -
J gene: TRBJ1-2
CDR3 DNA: TGTGCCAGCAGTGATCAGGGGGCGGCTGCTGGCTACACCTTC
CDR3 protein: CASSDQGAAAGYTF

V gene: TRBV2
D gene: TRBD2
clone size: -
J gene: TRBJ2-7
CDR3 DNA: TGTGCCAGCAGCCTTAGCGGGAAGGTGAGATTCGGCTACGAGCAGTACTTC
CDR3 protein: CASSLSGKVRFGYEQYF